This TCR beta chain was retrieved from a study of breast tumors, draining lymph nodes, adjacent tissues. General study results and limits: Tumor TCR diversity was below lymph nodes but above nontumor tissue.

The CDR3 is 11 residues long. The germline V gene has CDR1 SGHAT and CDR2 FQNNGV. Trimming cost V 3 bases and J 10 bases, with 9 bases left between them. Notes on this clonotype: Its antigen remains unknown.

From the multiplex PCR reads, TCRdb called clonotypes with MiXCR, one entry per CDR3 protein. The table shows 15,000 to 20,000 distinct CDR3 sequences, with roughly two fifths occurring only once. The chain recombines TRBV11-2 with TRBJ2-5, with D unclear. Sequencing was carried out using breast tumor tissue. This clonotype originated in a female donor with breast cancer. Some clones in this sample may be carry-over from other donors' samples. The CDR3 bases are TGTGCCAGCAGCTTTATTAGGGACCAGTACTTC. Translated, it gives CASSFIRDQYF.